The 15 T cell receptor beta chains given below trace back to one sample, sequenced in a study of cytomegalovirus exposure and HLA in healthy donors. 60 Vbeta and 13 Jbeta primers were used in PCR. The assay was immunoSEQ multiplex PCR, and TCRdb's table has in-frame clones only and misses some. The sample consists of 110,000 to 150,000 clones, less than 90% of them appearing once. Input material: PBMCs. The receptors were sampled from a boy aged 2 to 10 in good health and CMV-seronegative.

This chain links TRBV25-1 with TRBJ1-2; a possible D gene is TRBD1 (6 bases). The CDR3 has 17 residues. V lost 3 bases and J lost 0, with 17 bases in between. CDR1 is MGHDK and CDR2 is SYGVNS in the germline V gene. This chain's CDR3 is CASSDDRDTHPNYGYTF. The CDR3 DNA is TGTGCCAGCAGTGACGACCGGGACACCCACCCTAACTATGGCTACACCTTC.

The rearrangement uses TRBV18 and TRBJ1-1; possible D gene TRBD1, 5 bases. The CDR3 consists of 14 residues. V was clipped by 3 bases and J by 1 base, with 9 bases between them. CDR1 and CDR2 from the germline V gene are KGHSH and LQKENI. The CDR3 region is CASSPIDRNTEAFF. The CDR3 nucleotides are TGTGCCAGCTCACCGATTGACAGGAACACTGAAGCTTTCTTT.

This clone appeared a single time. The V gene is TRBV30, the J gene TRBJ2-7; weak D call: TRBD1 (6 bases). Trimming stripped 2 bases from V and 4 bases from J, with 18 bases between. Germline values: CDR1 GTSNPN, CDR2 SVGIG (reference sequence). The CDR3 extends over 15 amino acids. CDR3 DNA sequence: TGTGCCTGGAGTCCGCGGGCTGGGGGCCTATACGAGCAGTACTTC. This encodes CAWSPRAGGLYEQYF. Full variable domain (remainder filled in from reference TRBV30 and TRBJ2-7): SQTIHQWPATLVQPVGSPLSLECTVEGTSNPNLYWYRQAAGRGLQLLFYSVGIGQISSEVPQNLSASRPQDRQFILSSKKLLLSDSGFYLCAWSPRAGGLYEQYFGPGTRLTVT.

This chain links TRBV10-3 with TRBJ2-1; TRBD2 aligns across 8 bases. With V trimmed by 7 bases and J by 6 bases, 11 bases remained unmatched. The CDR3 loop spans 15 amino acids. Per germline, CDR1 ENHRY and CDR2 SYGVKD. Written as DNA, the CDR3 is TGTGCCATCAAAGACAGCGGGAGTGGAGGCAATGAGCAGTTCTTC. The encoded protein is CAIKDSGSGGNEQFF.

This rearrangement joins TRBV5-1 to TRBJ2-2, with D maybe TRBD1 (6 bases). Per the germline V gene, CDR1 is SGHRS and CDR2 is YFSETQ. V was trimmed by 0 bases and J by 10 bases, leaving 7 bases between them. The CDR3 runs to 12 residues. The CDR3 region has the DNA TGCGCCAGCAGCTTGGGGGGGCTGGAGCTGTTTTTT. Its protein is CASSLGGLELFF.

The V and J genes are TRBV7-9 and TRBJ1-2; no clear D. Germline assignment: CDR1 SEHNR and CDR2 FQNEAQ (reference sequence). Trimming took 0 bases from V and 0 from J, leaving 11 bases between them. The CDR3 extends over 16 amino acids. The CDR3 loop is CASSLARGIPNYGYTF. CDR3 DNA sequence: TGTGCCAGCAGCTTAGCCCGCGGAATTCCTAACTATGGCTACACCTTC.

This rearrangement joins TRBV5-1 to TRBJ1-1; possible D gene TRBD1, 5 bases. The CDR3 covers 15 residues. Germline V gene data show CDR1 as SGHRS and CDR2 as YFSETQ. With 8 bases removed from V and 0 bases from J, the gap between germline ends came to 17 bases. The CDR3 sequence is CASWGGNNMNTEAFF. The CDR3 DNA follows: TGCGCCAGTTGGGGGGGGAATAACATGAACACTGAAGCTTTCTTT.

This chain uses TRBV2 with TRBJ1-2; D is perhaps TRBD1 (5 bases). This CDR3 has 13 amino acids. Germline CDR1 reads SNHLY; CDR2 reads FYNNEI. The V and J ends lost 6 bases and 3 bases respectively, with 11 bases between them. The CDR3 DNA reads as TGTGCCAGCAGAAGGGACTCAGACTATGGCTACACCTTC. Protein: CASRRDSDYGYTF.

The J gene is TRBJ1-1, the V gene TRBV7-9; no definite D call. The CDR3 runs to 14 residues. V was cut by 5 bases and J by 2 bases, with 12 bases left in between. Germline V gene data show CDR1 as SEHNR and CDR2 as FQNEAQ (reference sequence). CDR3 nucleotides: TGTGCCAGCAGCCAGACTGGCGGAAACACTGAAGCTTTCTTT. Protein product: CASSQTGGNTEAFF. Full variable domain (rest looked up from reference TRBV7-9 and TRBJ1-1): DTGVSQNPRHKITKRGQNVTFRCDPISEHNRLYWYRQTLGQGPEFLTYFQNEAQLEKSRLLSDRFSAERPKGSFSTLEIQRTEQGDSAMYLCASSQTGGNTEAFFGQGTRLTVV.

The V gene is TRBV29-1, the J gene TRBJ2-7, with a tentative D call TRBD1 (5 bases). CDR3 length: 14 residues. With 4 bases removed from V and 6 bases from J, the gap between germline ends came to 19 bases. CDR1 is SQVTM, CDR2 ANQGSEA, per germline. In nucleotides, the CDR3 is TGCAGCGTTGTAAAACAGGACACCTCGGGCGAGCAGTACTTC. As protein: CSVVKQDTSGEQYF.

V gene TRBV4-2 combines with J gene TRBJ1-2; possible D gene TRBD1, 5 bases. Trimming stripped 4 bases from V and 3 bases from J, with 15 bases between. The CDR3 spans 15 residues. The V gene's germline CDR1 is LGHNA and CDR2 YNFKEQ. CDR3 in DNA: TGTGCCAGCAGCCCTTCTCAGGGTTGGGACTATGGCTACACCTTC. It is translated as CASSPSQGWDYGYTF.

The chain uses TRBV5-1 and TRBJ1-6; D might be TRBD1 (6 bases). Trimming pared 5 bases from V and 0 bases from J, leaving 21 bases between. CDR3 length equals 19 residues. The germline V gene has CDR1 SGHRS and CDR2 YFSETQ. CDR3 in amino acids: CASRPSLWDTSSYNSPLHF. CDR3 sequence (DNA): TGCGCCAGCAGGCCTAGCTTGTGGGACACAAGCTCCTATAATTCACCCCTCCACTTT. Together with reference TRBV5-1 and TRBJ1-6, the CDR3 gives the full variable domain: KAGVTQTPRYLIKTRGQQVTLSCSPISGHRSVSWYQQTPGQGLQFLFEYFSETQRNKGNFPGRFSGRQFSNSRSEMNVSTLELGDSALYLCASRPSLWDTSSYNSPLHFGNGTRLTVT.

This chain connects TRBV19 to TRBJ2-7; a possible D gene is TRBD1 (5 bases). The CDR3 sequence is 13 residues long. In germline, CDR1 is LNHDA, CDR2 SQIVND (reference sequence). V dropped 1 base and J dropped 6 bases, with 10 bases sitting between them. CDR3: CASSIVDRSEQYF. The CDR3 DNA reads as TGTGCCAGTAGTATAGTAGACAGAAGCGAGCAGTACTTC.

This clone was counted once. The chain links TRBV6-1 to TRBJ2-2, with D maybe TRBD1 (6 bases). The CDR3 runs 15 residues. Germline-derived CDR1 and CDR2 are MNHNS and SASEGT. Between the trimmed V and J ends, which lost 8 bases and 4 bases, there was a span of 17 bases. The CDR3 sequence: CASGMDSSPTGELFF. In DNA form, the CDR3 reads TGTGCCAGCGGTATGGACAGCTCGCCCACCGGGGAGCTGTTTTTT.

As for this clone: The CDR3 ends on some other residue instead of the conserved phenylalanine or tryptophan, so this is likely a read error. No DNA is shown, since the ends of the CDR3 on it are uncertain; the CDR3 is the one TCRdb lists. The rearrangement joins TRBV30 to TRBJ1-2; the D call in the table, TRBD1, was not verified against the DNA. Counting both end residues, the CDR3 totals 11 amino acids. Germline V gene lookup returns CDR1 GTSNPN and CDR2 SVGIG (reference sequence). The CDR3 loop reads CAWDRGKVQHL.